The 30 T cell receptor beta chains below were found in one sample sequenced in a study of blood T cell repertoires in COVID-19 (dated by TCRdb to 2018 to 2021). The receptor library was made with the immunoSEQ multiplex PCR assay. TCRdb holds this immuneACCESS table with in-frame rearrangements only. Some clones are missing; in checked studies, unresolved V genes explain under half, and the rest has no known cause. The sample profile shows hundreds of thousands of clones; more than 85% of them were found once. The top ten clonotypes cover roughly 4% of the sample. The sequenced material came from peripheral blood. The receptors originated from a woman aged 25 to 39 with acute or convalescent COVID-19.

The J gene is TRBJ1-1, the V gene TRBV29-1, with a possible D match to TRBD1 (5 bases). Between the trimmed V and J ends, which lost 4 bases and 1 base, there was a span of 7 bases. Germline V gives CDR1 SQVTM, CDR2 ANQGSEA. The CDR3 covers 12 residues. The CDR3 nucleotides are TGCAGCGTTGCAGGGTGGAACACTGAAGCTTTCTTT. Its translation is CSVAGWNTEAFF.

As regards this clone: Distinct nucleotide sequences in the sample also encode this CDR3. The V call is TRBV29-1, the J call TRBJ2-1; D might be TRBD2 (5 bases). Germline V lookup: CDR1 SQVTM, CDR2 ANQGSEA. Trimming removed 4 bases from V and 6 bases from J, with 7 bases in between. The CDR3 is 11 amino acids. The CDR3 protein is CSVARGNEQFF. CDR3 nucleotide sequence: TGCAGCGTTGCCCGGGGCAATGAGCAGTTCTTC.

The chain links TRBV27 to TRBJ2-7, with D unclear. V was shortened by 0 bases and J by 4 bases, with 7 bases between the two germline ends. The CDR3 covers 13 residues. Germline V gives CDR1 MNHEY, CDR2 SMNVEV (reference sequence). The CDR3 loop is CASSLSYLYEQYF. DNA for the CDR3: TGTGCCAGCAGTTTATCGTATTTGTACGAGCAGTACTTC.

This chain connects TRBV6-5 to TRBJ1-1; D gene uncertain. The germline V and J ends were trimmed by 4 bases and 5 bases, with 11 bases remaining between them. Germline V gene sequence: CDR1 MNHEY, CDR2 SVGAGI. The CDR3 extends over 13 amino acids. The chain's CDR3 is CASSSSSMTEAFF. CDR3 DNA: TGTGCCAGCAGTTCGAGTAGCATGACTGAAGCTTTCTTT.

CDR3 nucleotide sequence: TGTGCCAGCAGCCCAACTTTGGCCGGGGAGCTGTTTTTT. Amino acid sequence: CASSPTLAGELFF. The V gene is TRBV3-1 (or the pseudogene TRBV3-2), the J gene TRBJ2-2, with D uncertain. The germline CDR1 and CDR2 sequences are LGHDT and YNNKEL (reference sequence). The CDR3 is 13 amino acids. The V gene lost 4 bases and the J gene lost 6 bases, with 9 bases spanning the gap.

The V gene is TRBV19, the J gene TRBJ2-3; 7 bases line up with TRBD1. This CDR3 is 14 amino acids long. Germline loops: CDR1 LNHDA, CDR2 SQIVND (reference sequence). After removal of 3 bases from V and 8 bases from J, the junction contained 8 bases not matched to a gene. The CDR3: CASSMSRGLGTQYF. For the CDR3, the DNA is TGTGCCAGTAGTATGAGTAGGGGGCTAGGTACGCAGTATTTT.

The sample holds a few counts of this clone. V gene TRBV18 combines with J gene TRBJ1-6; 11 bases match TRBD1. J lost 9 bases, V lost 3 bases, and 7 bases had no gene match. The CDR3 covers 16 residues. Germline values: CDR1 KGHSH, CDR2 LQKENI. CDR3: CASSPGQGAFLSPLHF. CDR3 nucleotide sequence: TGTGCCAGCTCACCTGGACAGGGGGCATTCCTTTCACCCCTCCACTTT. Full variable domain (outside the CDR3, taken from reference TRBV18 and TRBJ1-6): NAGVMQNPRHLVRRRGQEARLRCSPMKGHSHVYWYRQLPEEGLKFMVYLQKENIIDESGMPKERFSAEFPKEGPSILRIQQVVRGDSAAYFCASSPGQGAFLSPLHFGNGTRLTVT.

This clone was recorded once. In DNA, the CDR3 is TGTGCCAGCTCAACAGGGACAGGGCATACTGAAGCTTTCTTT. Residues: CASSTGTGHTEAFF. The V and J genes are TRBV18 and TRBJ1-1; TRBD1 aligns across 9 bases. The trim removed 5 bases at V and 5 bases at J, leaving 6 bases unmatched. The CDR3 loop spans 14 amino acids. Germline V gene sequence: CDR1 KGHSH, CDR2 LQKENI.

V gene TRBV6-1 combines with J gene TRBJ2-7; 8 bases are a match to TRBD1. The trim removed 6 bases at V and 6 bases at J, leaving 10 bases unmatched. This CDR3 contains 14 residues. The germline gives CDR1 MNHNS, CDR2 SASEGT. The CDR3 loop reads CASSLSGQGREQYF. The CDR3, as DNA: TGTGCCAGCAGCCTTTCCGGACAGGGCCGCGAGCAGTACTTC.

For the CDR3, the DNA is TGTGCCACCAGTGATACTGACAGGGGAAGCAATCAGCCCCAGCATTTT. Its translation: CATSDTDRGSNQPQHF. V usage is TRBV24-1 and J usage is TRBJ1-5, with 8 bases identical to TRBD1. CDR1 and CDR2 (germline): KGHDR, SFDVKD. The CDR3 is made up of 16 amino acids. V trimming: 3 bases; J trimming: 1 base; junction bases outside the gene matches: 4.

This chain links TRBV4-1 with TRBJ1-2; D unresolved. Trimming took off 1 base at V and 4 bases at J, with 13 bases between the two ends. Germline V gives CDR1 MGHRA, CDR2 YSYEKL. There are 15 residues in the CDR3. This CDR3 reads CASSQVSRSGYGYTF. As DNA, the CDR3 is TGCGCCAGCAGCCAAGTAAGTCGATCGGGCTATGGCTACACCTTC.

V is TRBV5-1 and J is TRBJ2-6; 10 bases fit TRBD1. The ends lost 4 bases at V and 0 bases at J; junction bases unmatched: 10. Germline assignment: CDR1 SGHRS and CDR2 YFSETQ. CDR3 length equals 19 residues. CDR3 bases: TGCGCCAGCAGCCCACCGACCGGGACAGGGGACTCTGGGGCCAACGTCCTGACTTTC. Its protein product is CASSPPTGTGDSGANVLTF.

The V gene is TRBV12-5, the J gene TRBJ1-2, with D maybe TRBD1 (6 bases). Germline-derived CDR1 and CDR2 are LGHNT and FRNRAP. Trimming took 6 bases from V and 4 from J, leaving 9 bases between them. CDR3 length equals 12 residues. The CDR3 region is CASGMGAYGYTF. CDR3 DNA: TGTGCTAGTGGCATGGGGGCCTATGGCTACACCTTC.

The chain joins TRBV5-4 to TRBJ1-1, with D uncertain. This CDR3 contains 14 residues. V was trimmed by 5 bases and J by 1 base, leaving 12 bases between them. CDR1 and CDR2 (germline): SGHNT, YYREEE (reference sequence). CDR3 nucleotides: TGTGCCAGCAGAGTCCGGGGAAAGAACACTGAAGCTTTCTTT. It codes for CASRVRGKNTEAFF.

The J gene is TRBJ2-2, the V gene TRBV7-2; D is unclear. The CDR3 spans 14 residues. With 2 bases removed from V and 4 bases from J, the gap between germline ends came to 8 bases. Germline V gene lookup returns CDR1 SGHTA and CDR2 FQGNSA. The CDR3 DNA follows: TGTGCCAGCAGCTTAACCCCAGGCACCGGGGAGCTGTTTTTT. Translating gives CASSLTPGTGELFF. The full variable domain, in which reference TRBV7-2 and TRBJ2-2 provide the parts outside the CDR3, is GAGVSQSPSNKVTEKGKDVELRCDPISGHTALYWYRQSLGQGLEFLIYFQGNSAPDKSGLPSDRFSAERTGGSVSTLTIQRTQQEDSAVYLCASSLTPGTGELFFGEGSRLTVL.

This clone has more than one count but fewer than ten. CDR3 DNA sequence: TGCAGTGCTAGACAGGGTGGCGGCTACACCTTC. Amino acid sequence: CSARQGGGYTF. The V gene is TRBV20-1, the J gene TRBJ1-2; TRBD1 might be the D (5 bases). CDR3 length equals 11 residues. Germline V CDR1 and CDR2: DFQATT, SNEGSKA (reference sequence). V was trimmed by 2 bases and J by 8 bases, leaving 9 bases between them.

CDR3 residues: CSASRDRVGNTEAFF. As DNA, the CDR3 is TGCAGTGCTAGTCGGGACAGGGTGGGGAACACTGAAGCTTTCTTT. The V gene is TRBV20-1, the J gene TRBJ1-1, with 9 bases fitting TRBD1. The CDR3 runs 15 residues. V dropped 3 bases and J dropped 1; count of bases not matched to a gene: 6. The germline V gene has CDR1 DFQATT and CDR2 SNEGSKA (reference sequence).

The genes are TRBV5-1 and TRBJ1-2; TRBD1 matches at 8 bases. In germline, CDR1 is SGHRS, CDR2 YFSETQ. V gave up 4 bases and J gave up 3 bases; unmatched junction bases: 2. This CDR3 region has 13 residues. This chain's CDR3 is CASSGGQDYGYTF. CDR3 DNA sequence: TGCGCCAGCAGCGGGGGACAGGACTATGGCTACACCTTC.

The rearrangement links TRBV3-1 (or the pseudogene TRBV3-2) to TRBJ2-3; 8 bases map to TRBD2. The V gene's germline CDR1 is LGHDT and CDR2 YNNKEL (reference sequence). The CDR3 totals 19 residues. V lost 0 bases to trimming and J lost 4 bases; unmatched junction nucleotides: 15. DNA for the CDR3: TGTGCCAGCAGCCAAGATCTTCAAGCGGGGGCCCCCCGGGCAGATACGCAGTATTTT. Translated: CASSQDLQAGAPRADTQYF.

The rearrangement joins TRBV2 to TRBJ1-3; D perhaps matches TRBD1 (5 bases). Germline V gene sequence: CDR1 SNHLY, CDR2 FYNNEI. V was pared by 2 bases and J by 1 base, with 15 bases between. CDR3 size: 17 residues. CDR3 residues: CASSEIRKGTSGNTIYF. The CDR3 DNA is TGTGCCAGCAGTGAAATTCGGAAGGGGACTTCTGGAAACACCATATATTTT.

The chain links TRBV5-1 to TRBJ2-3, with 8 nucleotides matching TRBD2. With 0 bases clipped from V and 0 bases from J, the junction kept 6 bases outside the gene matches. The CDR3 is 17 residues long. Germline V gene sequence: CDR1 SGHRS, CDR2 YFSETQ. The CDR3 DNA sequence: TGCGCCAGCAGCTTGGGACGCGGGGGGACTAGCACAGATACGCAGTATTTT. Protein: CASSLGRGGTSTDTQYF.

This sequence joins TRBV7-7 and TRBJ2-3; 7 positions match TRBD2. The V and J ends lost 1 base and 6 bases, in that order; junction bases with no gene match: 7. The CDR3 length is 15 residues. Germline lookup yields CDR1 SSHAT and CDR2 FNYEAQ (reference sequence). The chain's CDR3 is CASSLDAGEGDTQYF. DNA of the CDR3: TGTGCCAGCAGCTTAGACGCGGGGGAGGGGGATACGCAGTATTTT.

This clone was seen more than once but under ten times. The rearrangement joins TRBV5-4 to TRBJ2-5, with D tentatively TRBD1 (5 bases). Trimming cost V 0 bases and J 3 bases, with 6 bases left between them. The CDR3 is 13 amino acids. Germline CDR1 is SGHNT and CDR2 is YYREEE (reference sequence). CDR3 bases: TGTGCCAGCAGCTTGGGACAGAAAGAGACCCAGTACTTC. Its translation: CASSLGQKETQYF.

CDR3 coding DNA: TGTGCCTGGAGTCGTATCAGGGCCTCCCTATTCCAAGAGACCCAGTACTTC. Translating gives CAWSRIRASLFQETQYF. J is TRBJ2-5 and V is TRBV30; D may be TRBD1 (5 bases). The CDR3 sequence is 17 residues long. The V end lost 2 bases, the J end lost 1 base, and 20 bases lay between the germline ends. CDR1 and CDR2 from the germline V gene are GTSNPN and SVGIG (reference sequence). Together with reference TRBV30 and TRBJ2-5, the CDR3 gives the full variable domain: SQTIHQWPATLVQPVGSPLSLECTVEGTSNPNLYWYRQAAGRGLQLLFYSVGIGQISSEVPQNLSASRPQDRQFILSSKKLLLSDSGFYLCAWSRIRASLFQETQYFGPGTRLLVL.

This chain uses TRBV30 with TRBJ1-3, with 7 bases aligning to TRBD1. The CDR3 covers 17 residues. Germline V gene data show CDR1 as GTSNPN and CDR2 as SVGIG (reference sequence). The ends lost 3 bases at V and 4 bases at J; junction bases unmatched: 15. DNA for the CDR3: TGTGCCTGGAGCCCCGGCCGTGTCCGGGACAGCGGAAACACCATATATTTT. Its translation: CAWSPGRVRDSGNTIYF.

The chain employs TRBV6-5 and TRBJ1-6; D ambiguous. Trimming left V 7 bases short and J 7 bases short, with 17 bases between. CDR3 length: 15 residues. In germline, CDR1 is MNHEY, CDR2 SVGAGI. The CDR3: CASTAIDRLNSPLHF. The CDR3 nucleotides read TGTGCCAGCACCGCCATAGATCGGTTGAATTCACCCCTCCACTTT.

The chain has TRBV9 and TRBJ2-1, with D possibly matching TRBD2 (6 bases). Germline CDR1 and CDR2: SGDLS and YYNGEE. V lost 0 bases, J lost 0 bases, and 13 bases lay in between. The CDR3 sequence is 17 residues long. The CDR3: CASSVGGRGDSYNEQFF. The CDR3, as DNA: TGTGCCAGCAGCGTAGGGGGTCGCGGGGACTCCTACAATGAGCAGTTCTTC.

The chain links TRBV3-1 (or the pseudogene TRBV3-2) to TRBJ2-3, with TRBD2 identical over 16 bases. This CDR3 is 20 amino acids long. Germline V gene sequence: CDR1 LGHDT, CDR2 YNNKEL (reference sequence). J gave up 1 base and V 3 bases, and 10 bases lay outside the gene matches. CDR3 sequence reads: CASSQLGLAGGPGGTDTQYF. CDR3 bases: TGTGCCAGCAGCCAGCTGGGACTAGCGGGGGGGCCGGGGGGCACAGATACGCAGTATTTT.

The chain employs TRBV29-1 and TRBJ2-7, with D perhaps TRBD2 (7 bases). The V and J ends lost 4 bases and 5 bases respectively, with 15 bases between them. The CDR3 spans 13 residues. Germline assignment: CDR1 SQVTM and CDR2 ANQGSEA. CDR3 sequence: CSVGGGLENEQYF. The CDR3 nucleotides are TGCAGCGTTGGGGGGGGCTTGGAAAACGAGCAGTACTTC.

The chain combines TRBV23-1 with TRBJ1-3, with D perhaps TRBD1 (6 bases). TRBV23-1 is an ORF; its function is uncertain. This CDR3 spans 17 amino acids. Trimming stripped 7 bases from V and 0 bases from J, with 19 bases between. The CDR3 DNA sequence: TGCGCCAGCAATAGACACGACAGGAGATGCTCTGGAAACACCATATATTTT. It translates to CASNRHDRRCSGNTIYF.